The 20 T cell receptor beta chains reported below all come from one sample, sequenced in a study of cytomegalovirus exposure and HLA in healthy donors. Assay: immunoSEQ multiplex PCR; the TCRdb copy retains only in-frame clones and omits some. The repertoire holds approximately 160,000 clones, with approximately 81% as singletons. The source material was PBMCs. All receptors derive from a man between 25 and 39 years old in good health and CMV-seropositive.

The sample holds one count of this clone. This chain joins TRBV6-6 and TRBJ2-7; TRBD2 matches 7 bases. Germline V gene lookup returns CDR1 MNHNY and CDR2 SVGAGI (reference sequence). This CDR3 spans 13 amino acids. With V trimmed by 6 bases and J by 1 base, 3 bases remained unmatched. The chain's CDR3 is CASRGGGSYEQYF. The CDR3 DNA reads TGTGCCAGCAGGGGCGGGGGTTCCTACGAGCAGTACTTC.

V gene TRBV4-1 combines with J gene TRBJ2-1; weak D call: TRBD2 (7 bases). The CDR3 extends over 15 amino acids. The germline V and J ends were trimmed by 5 bases and 9 bases, with 20 bases remaining between them. Germline V gene lookup returns CDR1 MGHRA and CDR2 YSYEKL. The CDR3 DNA is TGCGCCAGCAGCTCCGAAGGGGGGGGCCTAGGTGAGCAGTTCTTC. It yields the protein CASSSEGGGLGEQFF.

This rearrangement joins TRBV28 to TRBJ2-4; D possibly corresponds to TRBD1 (5 bases). The CDR3 sequence is 12 residues long. The germline V gene has CDR1 MDHEN and CDR2 SYDVKM. The ends were cut back, 1 base at V and 8 bases at J, with 6 bases in the middle. CDR3 in amino acids: CASSLSGYIQYF. DNA of the CDR3: TGTGCCAGCAGTTTATCAGGGTACATTCAGTACTTC.

J is TRBJ1-4 and V is TRBV28; D remains unclear. The V and J ends lost 3 bases and 5 bases respectively, with 10 bases between them. CDR3 size: 14 residues. Germline CDR1 MDHEN, CDR2 SYDVKM. The CDR3, as DNA: TGTGCCAGCAGTTTTGGGAGGATGAATGAAAAACTGTTTTTT. Translation: CASSFGRMNEKLFF.

This clone was seen just once. The chain couples TRBV7-8 to TRBJ2-2; 12 bases align to TRBD2. The CDR3 loop spans 16 amino acids. Trimming at V came to 5 bases and at J to 3 bases, leaving 4 bases not matched to a gene. Germline CDR1 reads SGHVS; CDR2 reads FQNEAQ. The CDR3 loop is CASSARLAGDTGELFF. The CDR3 DNA sequence: TGTGCCAGCAGCGCCAGACTAGCGGGAGACACCGGGGAGCTGTTTTTT. The variable domain in full, with the rest retrieved from reference TRBV7-8 and TRBJ2-2, is GAGVSQSPRYKVAKRGQDVALRCDPISGHVSLFWYQQALGQGPEFLTYFQNEAQLDKSGLPSDRFFAERPEGSVSTLKIQRTQQEDSAVYLCASSARLAGDTGELFFGEGSRLTVL.

This clone was recorded only once. The gene calls are TRBV5-4 and TRBJ1-3; no firm D call. Germline V gene data show CDR1 as SGHNT and CDR2 as YYREEE (reference sequence). This CDR3 is 16 amino acids long. The V gene lost 0 bases and the J gene lost 0 bases, with 10 bases spanning the gap. The CDR3 sequence is CASSLDSGISGNTIYF. In nucleotides, the CDR3 is TGTGCCAGCAGCTTGGATTCGGGGATCTCTGGAAACACCATATATTTT.

This clone was found once. The chain carries TRBV5-6 and TRBJ2-7; D remains unclear. The germline V gene has CDR1 SGHDT and CDR2 YYEEEE. CDR3 size: 11 residues. The V end lost 5 bases, the J end lost 0 bases, and 3 bases lay between the germline ends. CDR3 amino acids: CASSNSYEQYF. The CDR3 DNA is TGTGCCAGCAGTAACTCCTACGAGCAGTACTTC.

The chain employs TRBV29-1 and TRBJ2-7; 7 nucleotides agree with TRBD1. Per the germline V gene, CDR1 is SQVTM and CDR2 is ANQGSEA. After removal of 4 bases from V and 3 bases from J, the junction contained 3 bases not matched to a gene. CDR3 length: 12 residues. CDR3 DNA sequence: TGCAGCGTTGGGGACAGAGGCTACGAGCAGTACTTC. Its protein product is CSVGDRGYEQYF.

The chain carries TRBV27 and TRBJ2-1, with TRBD2 identical over 11 bases. V lost 5 bases and J lost 3; bases outside the gene matches: 3. CDR1 and CDR2 from the germline V gene are MNHEY and SMNVEV (reference sequence). The CDR3 is 15 amino acids. The CDR3 here is CASSGLAGHYNEQFF. CDR3 DNA sequence: TGTGCCAGCAGTGGACTAGCGGGTCACTACAATGAGCAGTTCTTC.

The chain carries TRBV28 and TRBJ1-1; D is ambiguous. V was pared by 8 bases and J by 3 bases, with 4 bases between. This CDR3 comprises 10 residues. The germline V gene has CDR1 MDHEN and CDR2 SYDVKM. The CDR3 DNA reads TGTGCCAGCGTCGACACTGAAGCTTTCTTT. Translation: CASVDTEAFF.

This chain connects TRBV11-2 to TRBJ1-2, with a possible D match to TRBD1 (5 bases). V was clipped by 0 bases and J by 4 bases, with 9 bases between them. Germline assignment: CDR1 SGHAT and CDR2 FQNNGV. The CDR3 runs 14 residues. The CDR3 DNA reads as TGTGCCAGCAGCTTAGATGGGCAGGGCTATGGCTACACCTTC. Protein: CASSLDGQGYGYTF.

The rearrangement uses TRBV30 and TRBJ2-7; 7 bases are shared with TRBD1. V dropped 3 bases and J dropped 1; count of bases not matched to a gene: 6. The CDR3 length is 14 residues. Germline V gene data show CDR1 as GTSNPN and CDR2 as SVGIG (reference sequence). This chain's CDR3 is CAWSRDSLSYEQYF. The CDR3, as DNA: TGTGCCTGGAGCCGGGACAGCTTATCCTACGAGCAGTACTTC.

The sample holds a few counts of this clone. Here the CDR3 reads CASSEVSRGSNEQFF. The CDR3 region has the DNA TGTGCCAGCAGTGAAGTTAGCAGGGGGTCCAATGAGCAGTTCTTC. The chain uses TRBV6-1 and TRBJ2-1, with 7 bases aligning to TRBD1. The V gene's germline CDR1 is MNHNS and CDR2 SASEGT. CDR3 length: 15 residues. J was trimmed by 6 bases and V by 1 base; bases with no gene match: 6.

This chain uses TRBV14 with TRBJ2-3; D may be TRBD2 (6 bases). In germline, CDR1 is SGHDN, CDR2 FVKESK. Trimming stripped 1 base from V and 5 bases from J, with 10 bases between. This CDR3 is 14 amino acids long. For the CDR3, the DNA is TGTGCCAGCAGCCAAGGATTCGGGGGAGATACGCAGTATTTT. It is translated as CASSQGFGGDTQYF.

J is TRBJ1-5 and V is TRBV4-1, with TRBD1 matching 7 bases. Losses at the gene ends were 3 bases for V and 2 bases for J; bases not matched to a gene: 4. The CDR3 extends over 15 amino acids. CDR1 is MGHRA, CDR2 YSYEKL, per germline. The CDR3, as DNA: TGCGCCAGCAGCCACCCGGGACAGCGCAATCAGCCCCAGCATTTT. Its protein is CASSHPGQRNQPQHF.

The chain links TRBV6-5 to TRBJ1-3; weak D call: TRBD1 (5 bases). The V gene's germline CDR1 is MNHEY and CDR2 SVGAGI. Deletions cut 8 bases from V and 0 bases from J, with 14 bases between. The CDR3 extends over 15 amino acids. CDR3 nucleotides: TGTGCCAGCGGAGCAGGGCCGATCTCTGGAAACACCATATATTTT. The encoded protein is CASGAGPISGNTIYF.

V is TRBV7-7 and J is TRBJ2-7; D perhaps matches TRBD2 (5 bases). Germline lookup yields CDR1 SSHAT and CDR2 FNYEAQ (reference sequence). This CDR3 region has 14 residues. V shed 1 base and J shed 3 bases, with 10 bases lying between them. The CDR3: CASSLVLGSYEQYF. The CDR3 region has the DNA TGTGCCAGCAGCTTAGTCCTGGGGAGCTACGAGCAGTACTTC.

The chain recombines TRBV27 with TRBJ1-3; a weak D match, TRBD1 (5 bases). Trimming cost V 8 bases and J 2 bases, with 19 bases left between them. Germline V gene data show CDR1 as MNHEY and CDR2 as SMNVEV (reference sequence). The CDR3 consists of 16 residues. The CDR3 here is CASSRLGGVPGNTIYF. Here the CDR3 DNA reads TGTGCCAGCTCCCGACTGGGAGGGGTCCCTGGAAACACCATATATTTT.

The chain uses TRBV11-2 and TRBJ2-1; TRBD1 is a possible D gene (6 bases). This CDR3 has 15 amino acids. CDR1 and CDR2 (germline): SGHAT, FQNNGV. V dropped 5 bases and J dropped 1 base, with 12 bases sitting between them. Here the CDR3 DNA reads TGTGCCAGCAGCCCTACAGGGATTTCCTACAATGAGCAGTTCTTC. Translating it yields CASSPTGISYNEQFF.

The chain combines TRBV4-3 with TRBJ2-6, with 8 bases aligning to TRBD1. Germline CDR1 and CDR2: LGHNA and YSLEER. V lost 7 bases and J lost 0; bases outside the gene matches: 14. The CDR3 totals 19 residues. CDR3 residues: CASTYLGTGVYSGANVLTF. The CDR3 DNA is TGCGCCAGCACCTACCTTGGGACAGGTGTATACTCTGGGGCCAACGTCCTGACTTTC.